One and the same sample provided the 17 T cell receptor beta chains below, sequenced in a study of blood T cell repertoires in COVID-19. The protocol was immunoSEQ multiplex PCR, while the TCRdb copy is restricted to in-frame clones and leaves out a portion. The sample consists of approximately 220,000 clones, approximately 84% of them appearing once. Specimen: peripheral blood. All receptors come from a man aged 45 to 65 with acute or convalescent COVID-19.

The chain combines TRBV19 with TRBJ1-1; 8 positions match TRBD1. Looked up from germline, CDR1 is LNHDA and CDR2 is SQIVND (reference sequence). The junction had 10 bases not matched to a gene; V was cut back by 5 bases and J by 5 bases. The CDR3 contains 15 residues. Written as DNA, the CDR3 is TGTGCCAGTAGTCCCACCGACAGGGGAGGGACTGAAGCTTTCTTT. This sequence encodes CASSPTDRGGTEAFF. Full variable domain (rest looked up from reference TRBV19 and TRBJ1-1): DGGITQSPKYLFRKEGQNVTLSCEQNLNHDAMYWYRQDPGQGLRLIYYSQIVNDFQKGDIAEGYSVSREKKESFPLTVTSAQKNPTAFYLCASSPTDRGGTEAFFGQGTRLTVV.

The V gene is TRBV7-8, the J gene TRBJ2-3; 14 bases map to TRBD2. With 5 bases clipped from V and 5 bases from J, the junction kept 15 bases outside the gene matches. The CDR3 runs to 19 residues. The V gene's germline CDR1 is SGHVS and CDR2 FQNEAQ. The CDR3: CASSPGGLAGAPRGDTQYF. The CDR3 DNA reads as TGTGCCAGCAGCCCGGGGGGACTAGCGGGGGCCCCCCGGGGAGATACGCAGTATTTT.

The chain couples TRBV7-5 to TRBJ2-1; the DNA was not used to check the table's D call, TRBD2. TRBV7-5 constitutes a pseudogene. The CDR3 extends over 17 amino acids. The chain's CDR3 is CVRSLVGRGESYNEQFF. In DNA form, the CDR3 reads TGTGTCAGAAGCTTAGTGGGGCGGGGGGAATCCTACAATGAGCAGTTCTTC.

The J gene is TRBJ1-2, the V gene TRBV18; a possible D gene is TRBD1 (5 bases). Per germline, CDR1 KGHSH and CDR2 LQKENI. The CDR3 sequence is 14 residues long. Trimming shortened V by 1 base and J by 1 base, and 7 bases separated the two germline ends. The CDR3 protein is CASSPRTINYGYTF. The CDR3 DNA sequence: TGTGCCAGCTCACCACGGACAATTAACTATGGCTACACCTTC.

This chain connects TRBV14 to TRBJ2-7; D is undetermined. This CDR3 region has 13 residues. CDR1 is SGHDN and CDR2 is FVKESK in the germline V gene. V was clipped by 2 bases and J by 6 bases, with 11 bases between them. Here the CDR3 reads CASSQQLIAEQYF. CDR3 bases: TGTGCCAGCAGCCAACAGTTGATTGCCGAGCAGTACTTC.

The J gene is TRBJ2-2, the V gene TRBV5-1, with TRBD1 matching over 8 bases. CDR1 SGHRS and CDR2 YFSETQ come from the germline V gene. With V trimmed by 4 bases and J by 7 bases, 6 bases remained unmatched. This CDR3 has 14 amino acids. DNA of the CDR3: TGCGCCAGCAGCCCGGGACAGGCGGACGGGGAGCTGTTTTTT. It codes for CASSPGQADGELFF.

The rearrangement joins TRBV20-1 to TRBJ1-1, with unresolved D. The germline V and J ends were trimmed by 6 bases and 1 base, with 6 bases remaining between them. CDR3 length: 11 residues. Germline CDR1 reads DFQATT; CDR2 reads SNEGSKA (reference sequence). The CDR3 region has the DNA TGCAGTGCCCGGGGGAACACTGAAGCTTTCTTT. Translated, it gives CSARGNTEAFF.

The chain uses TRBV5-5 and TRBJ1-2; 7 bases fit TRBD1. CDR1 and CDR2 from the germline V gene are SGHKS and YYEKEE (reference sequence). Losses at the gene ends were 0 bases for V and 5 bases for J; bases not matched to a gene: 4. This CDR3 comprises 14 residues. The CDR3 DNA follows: TGTGCCAGCAGCTTGGGAGAGACAGGGTATGGCTACACCTTC. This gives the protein CASSLGETGYGYTF.

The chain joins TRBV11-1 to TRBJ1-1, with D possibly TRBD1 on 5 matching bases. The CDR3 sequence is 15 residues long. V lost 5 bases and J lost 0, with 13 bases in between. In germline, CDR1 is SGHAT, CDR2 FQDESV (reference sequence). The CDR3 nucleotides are TGTGCCAGCAGCCCGAGACAGAATTTGAACACTGAAGCTTTCTTT. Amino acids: CASSPRQNLNTEAFF.

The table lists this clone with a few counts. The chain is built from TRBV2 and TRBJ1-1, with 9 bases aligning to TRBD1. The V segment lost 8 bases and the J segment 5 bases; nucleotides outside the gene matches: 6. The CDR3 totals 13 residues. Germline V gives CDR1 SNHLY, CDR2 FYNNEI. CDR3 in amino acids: CASGGQGWTEAFF. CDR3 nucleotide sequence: TGTGCCAGCGGGGGACAGGGTTGGACTGAAGCTTTCTTT.

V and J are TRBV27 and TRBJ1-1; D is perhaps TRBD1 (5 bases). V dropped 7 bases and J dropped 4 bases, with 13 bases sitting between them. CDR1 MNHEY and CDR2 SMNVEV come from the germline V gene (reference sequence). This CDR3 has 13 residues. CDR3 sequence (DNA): TGTGCCAGCACATCGGGGGTATCCACTGAAGCTTTCTTT. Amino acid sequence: CASTSGVSTEAFF.

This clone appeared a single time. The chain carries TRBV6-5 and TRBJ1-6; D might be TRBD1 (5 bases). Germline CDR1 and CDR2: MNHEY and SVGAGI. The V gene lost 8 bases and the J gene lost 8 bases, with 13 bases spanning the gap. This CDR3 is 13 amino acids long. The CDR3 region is CASGAGLDSPLHF. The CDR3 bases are TGTGCCAGCGGGGCAGGGTTAGATTCACCCCTCCACTTT.

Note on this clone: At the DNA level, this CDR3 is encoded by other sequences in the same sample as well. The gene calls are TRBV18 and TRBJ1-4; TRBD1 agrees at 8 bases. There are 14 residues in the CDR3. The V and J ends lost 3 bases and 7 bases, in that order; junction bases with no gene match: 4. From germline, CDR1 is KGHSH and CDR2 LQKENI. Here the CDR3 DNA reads TGTGCCAGCTCACCCGGACAGGGCGGTGAAAAACTGTTTTTT. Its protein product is CASSPGQGGEKLFF.

The CDR3 nucleotides are TGTGCCAGCTCACCAGAGCTCAATCAGCCCCAGCATTTT. It encodes CASSPELNQPQHF. The chain employs TRBV18 and TRBJ1-5; D ambiguous. V was cut by 2 bases and J by 3 bases, with 5 bases left in between. The CDR3 is 13 amino acids. Germline-derived CDR1 and CDR2 are KGHSH and LQKENI.

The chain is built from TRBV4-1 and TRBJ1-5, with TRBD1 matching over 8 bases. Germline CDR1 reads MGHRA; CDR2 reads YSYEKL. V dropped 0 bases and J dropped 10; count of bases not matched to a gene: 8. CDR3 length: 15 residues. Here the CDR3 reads CASSQDPTGGEPQHF. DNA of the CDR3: TGCGCCAGCAGCCAAGATCCTACAGGGGGGGAACCCCAGCATTTT.

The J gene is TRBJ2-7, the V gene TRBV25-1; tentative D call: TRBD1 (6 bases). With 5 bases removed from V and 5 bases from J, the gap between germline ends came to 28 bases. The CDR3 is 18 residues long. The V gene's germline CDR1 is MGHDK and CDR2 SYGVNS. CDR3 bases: TGTGCCAGCAGTAAGGGAAGGGACACCGACTTTTTTGTACACGAGCAGTACTTC. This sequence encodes CASSKGRDTDFFVHEQYF.

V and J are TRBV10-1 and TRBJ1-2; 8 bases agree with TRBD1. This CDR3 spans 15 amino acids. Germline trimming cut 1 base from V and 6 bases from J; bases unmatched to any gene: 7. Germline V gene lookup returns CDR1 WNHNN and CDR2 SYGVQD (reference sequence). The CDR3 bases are TGCGCCAGCAGTGAGTGGGCAGGGGGCGAGAATGGCTACACCTTC. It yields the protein CASSEWAGGENGYTF.